This note documents a single T cell receptor beta chain sequence. Its specific antigen is unknown. No qualities accompany the bases; no much larger clone lies one base away. For commercial TCRB immunosequencing, approximately 460 nanograms of biopsy DNA were submitted for each sample. A two-step, amplification bias-controlled multiplex PCR was used by Adaptive Biotechnology to amplify CDR3 regions from genomic DNA. Primers covering every V and J gene segment were used in the first PCR, while barcodes and Illumina adapters were added in the second PCR. An Illumina instrument was used to sequence the CDR3 libraries. Under the source paper's analysis protocol: The analysis drew on both the pipelines supplied by the vendor and custom analysis of the raw data in R/Bioconductor running R version 3.3.0. Clonality, which ranges from 0 to 1, was calculated as the inverse of the normalised Shannon entropy across all productive clones. High-frequency clones were defined as the repertoire share of the top 100 clones, retaining only clones passing a 95% confidence test. Repertoire diversity was measured with the Simpson index, and overlap between samples was measured with the Morisita-Horn index. TCRdb took over this immuneACCESS table, retaining in-frame rearrangements with V and J assigned. Such tables are incomplete; in checked studies, under half of the missing clones stem from an unresolved V gene, and the remainder is unexplained. That table is the source of V, J and clone size, and D and trimming were worked out from the DNA. For this sample the table gives some 9,000 clones, of which roughly 79% were detected only once. The ten largest clones add up to over 4% of the sample.

The germline V gene gives CDR1 as SNHLY and CDR2 as FYNNEI. The CDR3 measures 13 amino acids from cysteine to phenylalanine. Only the CDR3 DNA is retained, 39 bases long and in frame from the first base. The junction shows trimming of 5 bases on V and 5 bases on J, plus 12 bases between the germline ends. Eligible patients were adults with ileal or ileocolonic Crohn's disease who had an indication for ileocolonic resection. Before DNA extraction, whole ileal mucosal biopsies were kept frozen at -80 degrees C. Genomic DNA was extracted from frozen whole biopsies using a TRizol-based method and was quantified with a NanoDrop 2000 spectrophotometer. The entry originates in a study of T cell repertoires in ileal Crohn's disease (dated 2019 in TCRdb). At the level of the whole study: The median duration of disease was 7.9 years, and at the time of surgery 30% to 35% of patients were active smokers. The study ran alongside a multicentre cohort designed to identify predictors of early endoscopic recurrence after ileocolonic resection. Every patient underwent surgery because of a complication, which was stricturing disease in about 61% of cases and penetrating disease in about 39%. A prospective multicentre cohort supplied the 45 to 60 Crohn's disease patients whose TCR repertoires were analysed. Roughly half of the patients were given postoperative therapy, with under 13 receiving thiopurines and around 20 receiving anti-TNF agents. A total of around 150 mucosal samples from roughly 50 patients were sequenced, collected from several sites on the surgical specimen as well as at postoperative endoscopy. Endoscopic postoperative recurrence was defined by a Rutgeerts score above i0. What the work shows at the level of the full study, not this receptor alone: Only a subgroup of patients, of unstated size, had mucosal CD4 and CD8 T cells sorted and sequenced. Endoscopic recurrence was linked to a higher percentage of high-frequency clones at surgery, and recurrence occurred in every patient whose clonality exceeded 26.8% (18/57). A significantly higher proportion of clonal expansions was observed in active smokers at surgery than in non-smokers (roughly 27% vs 19%, p=0.02). Sorted CD8 T cells carried more high-frequency clones than CD4 T cells, suggesting mucosal expansions were mainly CD8.

The chain was built from TRBV2 and TRBJ1-1; the D gene is not confidently resolved. This receptor was obtained from an adult with Crohn's disease. Specimen: ileal tissue. The CDR3 region: CASSSNWLTEAFF. The nucleotides are TGTGCCAGCAGTTCTAACTGGTTAACTGAAGCTTTCTTT.